The clone carrying this T cell receptor beta chain appeared once. This table comes from immunoSEQ multiplex PCR, and its TCRdb copy is limited to in-frame clones, with some not included. In the table there are around 210,000 clones, roughly 85% of which are singletons. This sample was taken from a study of blood T cell repertoires in COVID-19. Study at large: The United States, Italy and Spain were the sources of the acute and convalescent COVID-19 samples. Sample material is recorded as cDNA or gDNA derived from T cells, B-cell-depleted T cells, or PBMCs.

Recruited during active infection, patients (from Seattle) were subsequently followed longitudinally. The sample taken for sequencing was peripheral blood. This receptor was identified in a man aged 50 or older with COVID-19, enrolled during active disease.

CDR3 sequence: CASSISGQNTEAFF. CDR3 sequence (DNA): TGTGCCAGTAGTATTAGCGGACAGAACACTGAAGCTTTCTTT. The chain joins TRBV19 to TRBJ1-1; perhaps TRBD1 as D (5 bases). With 3 bases removed from V and 1 base from J, the gap between germline ends came to 9 bases. The CDR3 sequence is 14 residues long. Germline-derived CDR1 and CDR2 are LNHDA and SQIVND (reference sequence).